Listed below are T cell receptor beta chains from one sample, sequenced in a study of blood T cell repertoires in COVID-19. Clones were read by immunoSEQ multiplex PCR, and TCRdb kept only the in-frame ones, dropping some. The data show 140,000 to 150,000 clones, roughly 80% seen once. The sample taken for sequencing was peripheral blood. These receptors came from a woman aged 40 to 50 with active or convalescent COVID-19. Each CDR3 is given with its conserved first and last residue. The D gene is left open where the match is weak. Size values are once, few and many counts, or a class for expanded clones, and some rows have none.

CDR3aa | CDR3nt | d_gene | j_gene | v_gene | abundance
CASSEGPPNTEAFF | TGTGCCAGCAGTGAAGGGCCACCGAACACTGAAGCTTTCTTT | NA | TRBJ1-1 | TRBV6-1 | NA
CASSRTSGGRNEQFF | TGTGCCAGCAGCCGGACTAGCGGGGGCCGAAATGAGCAGTTCTTC | TRBD2 | TRBJ2-1 | TRBV5-8 | NA
CASSTGGNEQFF | TGTGCCAGCAGTACAGGGGGCAATGAGCAGTTCTTC | TRBD1 | TRBJ2-1 | TRBV5-4 | NA
CASSLVTGVDETQYF | TGTGCCAGCAGCTTGGTGACAGGGGTAGACGAGACCCAGTACTTC | TRBD1 | TRBJ2-5 | TRBV5-6 | few
CASVTKQGAAGELFF | TGTGCCAGCGTAACCAAACAGGGGGCCGCGGGGGAGCTGTTTTTT | TRBD1 | TRBJ2-2 | TRBV27 | few
CASRQGPRGSPLHF | TGTGCCAGCCGACAGGGTCCGAGGGGTTCACCCCTCCACTTT | TRBD1 | TRBJ1-6 | TRBV27 | NA
CASSPKRSGASGELFF | TGTGCCAGCAGTCCCAAACGTTCCGGAGCGTCCGGGGAGCTGTTTTTT | NA | TRBJ2-2 | TRBV27 | NA
CASSQDHNPGTEAFF | TGTGCCAGCAGCCAAGATCATAACCCCGGCACTGAAGCTTTCTTT | NA | TRBJ1-1 | TRBV14 | few
CASSFMTGENSPLHF | TGTGCCAGCAGTTTTATGACAGGGGAGAATTCACCCCTCCACTTT | TRBD1 | TRBJ1-6 | TRBV27 | once
CASSPTGAPHGYTF | TGTGCCAGCTCACCGACTGGGGCGCCTCATGGCTACACCTTC | NA | TRBJ1-2 | TRBV18 | few